The 28 T cell receptor beta chains in this list originate from one sample, sequenced in a study of graft-versus-host responses after intestinal transplantation. Method: immunoSEQ multiplex PCR; TCRdb's copy keeps in-frame clones and lacks some. The profile shows around 12,000 clones, 80% to 95% of them singletons. The sample here was PBMCs, taken around 3 years after intestinal transplantation. These receptors originate from a human patient who received an intestinal transplant, so some T cells may come from the graft donor.

This clone turned up a few times. The J gene is TRBJ1-6, the V gene TRBV2, with no clear D. The CDR3 extends over 13 amino acids. The germline V gene has CDR1 SNHLY and CDR2 FYNNEI. Trimming removed 1 base from V and 6 bases from J, with 4 bases in between. CDR3 amino acids: CASSEGSNSPLHF. CDR3 coding DNA: TGTGCCAGCAGTGAAGGGAGTAATTCACCCCTCCACTTT.

The chain carries TRBV11-2 and TRBJ1-5; D is perhaps TRBD1 (5 bases). This CDR3 is 18 amino acids long. Germline V CDR1 and CDR2: SGHAT, FQNNGV. V was clipped by 1 base and J by 0 bases, with 16 bases between them. CDR3 sequence (DNA): TGTGCCAGCAGCTTAGTTCCGCGGGGCTTATATAGCAATCAGCCCCAGCATTTT. It yields the protein CASSLVPRGLYSNQPQHF.

CDR3 protein: CASSPPSDSNQPQHF. The CDR3 DNA is TGTGCCAGCAGCCCGCCTTCAGATAGCAATCAGCCCCAGCATTTT. This chain uses TRBV7-3 with TRBJ1-5; D call uncertain. The CDR3 contains 15 residues. Deletions cut 5 bases from V and 0 bases from J, with 11 bases between. Germline V CDR1 and CDR2: SGHTA, FQGTGA.

This chain joins TRBV6-1 and TRBJ1-2; a possible D gene is TRBD1 (6 bases). Germline values: CDR1 MNHNS, CDR2 SASEGT. CDR3 length: 14 residues. V was trimmed by 3 bases and J by 5 bases, leaving 13 bases between them. The CDR3 region is CASSDSVGAYGYTF. CDR3 coding DNA: TGTGCCAGCAGTGATTCCGTGGGGGCGTATGGCTACACCTTC.

CDR3 region: CASSQAGGAEAFF. CDR3 DNA sequence: TGTGCCAGCAGCCAGGCGGGCGGTGCTGAAGCTTTCTTT. The chain joins TRBV5-5 to TRBJ1-1; D unclear. V was trimmed by 4 bases and J by 6 bases, leaving 13 bases between them. In germline, CDR1 is SGHKS, CDR2 YYEKEE (reference sequence). There are 13 residues in the CDR3.

The chain is built from TRBV9 and TRBJ2-3, with TRBD1 as a possible D gene (5 bases). Germline CDR1 is SGDLS and CDR2 is YYNGEE. This CDR3 has 16 residues. V gave up 0 bases and J gave up 0 bases, with 11 bases separating them. CDR3: CASSVAPQVSTDTQYF. CDR3 nucleotide sequence: TGTGCCAGCAGCGTAGCCCCACAGGTGAGCACAGATACGCAGTATTTT.

This rearrangement joins TRBV15 to TRBJ2-2; 9 bases map to TRBD1. The CDR3 totals 16 residues. The V and J ends lost 6 bases and 1 base, in that order; junction bases with no gene match: 6. Germline CDR1 reads LNHNV; CDR2 reads YYDKDF (reference sequence). The CDR3 region has the DNA TGTGCCACCAGAGACCTGGGACAGGGGAACACCGGGGAGCTGTTTTTT. This codes for CATRDLGQGNTGELFF.

The rearrangement joins TRBV13 to TRBJ2-5; tentatively, D is TRBD1 (6 bases). Trimming pared 5 bases from V and 2 bases from J, leaving 15 bases between. The germline V gene encodes CDR1 PRHDT and CDR2 FYEKMQ (reference sequence). CDR3 length: 15 amino acids. CDR3 sequence reads: CASSTWTVRQETQYF. The CDR3 DNA reads as TGTGCCAGCAGCACTTGGACAGTTCGACAAGAGACCCAGTACTTC.

The V call is TRBV28, the J call TRBJ2-1, with 9 bases fitting TRBD2. The germline V gene has CDR1 MDHEN and CDR2 SYDVKM. Losses at the gene ends were 3 bases for V and 14 bases for J; bases not matched to a gene: 2. The CDR3 totals 11 residues. The CDR3 sequence is CASSLRGGEFF. Here the CDR3 DNA reads TGTGCCAGCAGTTTGCGGGGGGGGGAGTTCTTC.

This chain joins TRBV6-5 and TRBJ2-1, with a tentative D call TRBD1 (5 bases). Germline CDR1 reads MNHEY; CDR2 reads SVGAGI. The CDR3 runs to 13 residues. V lost 2 bases and J lost 6, with 8 bases in between. CDR3 residues: CASSYPGLNEQFF. The CDR3 DNA sequence: TGTGCCAGCAGTTACCCAGGGCTCAATGAGCAGTTCTTC.

This chain uses TRBV5-1 with TRBJ2-1, with D perhaps matching TRBD2 (5 bases). The ends were cut back, 4 bases at V and 0 bases at J, with 8 bases in the middle. Germline CDR1 is SGHRS and CDR2 is YFSETQ. The CDR3 covers 14 residues. The CDR3 spells CASSARDSYNEQFF. The CDR3 region has the DNA TGCGCCAGCAGCGCCCGGGACTCCTACAATGAGCAGTTCTTC.

The J gene is TRBJ2-7, the V gene TRBV4-1; no clear D. Trimming shortened V by 0 bases and J by 3 bases, and 12 bases separated the two germline ends. CDR1 MGHRA and CDR2 YSYEKL come from the germline V gene. CDR3 length equals 15 residues. CDR3 DNA sequence: TGCGCCAGCAGCCAAGAAGGGCACAGCGACTACGAGCAGTACTTC. It encodes CASSQEGHSDYEQYF.

This rearrangement joins TRBV7-9 to TRBJ1-6; 7 nucleotides agree with TRBD1. Germline-derived CDR1 and CDR2 are SEHNR and FQNEAQ (reference sequence). The ends lost 5 bases at V and 11 bases at J; junction bases unmatched: 9. The CDR3 is made up of 14 amino acids. CDR3 region: CASSPEGAMTPLHF. The DNA of the CDR3 is TGTGCCAGCAGCCCTGAGGGGGCAATGACACCCCTCCACTTT.

V usage is TRBV5-1 and J usage is TRBJ1-4, with D unresolved. Between the trimmed V and J ends, which lost 4 bases and 0 bases, there was a span of 7 bases. The CDR3 is 14 amino acids. The germline V gene has CDR1 SGHRS and CDR2 YFSETQ. The CDR3: CASSPTATNEKLFF. Here the CDR3 DNA reads TGCGCCAGCAGCCCGACGGCAACTAATGAAAAACTGTTTTTT.

The rearrangement uses TRBV7-9 and TRBJ1-1; tentatively, D is TRBD1 (5 bases). The germline CDR1 and CDR2 sequences are SEHNR and FQNEAQ (reference sequence). This CDR3 region has 13 residues. V lost 2 bases and J 10 bases, leaving 14 bases between the germline ends. CDR3 protein: CASSLSISQGAFF. CDR3 nucleotide sequence: TGTGCCAGCAGCTTATCAATCTCCCAGGGAGCTTTCTTT. Looking up the rest from reference TRBV7-9 and TRBJ1-1 gives the full variable domain: DTGVSQNPRHKITKRGQNVTFRCDPISEHNRLYWYRQTLGQGPEFLTYFQNEAQLEKSRLLSDRFSAERPKGSFSTLEIQRTEQGDSAMYLCASSLSISQGAFFGQGTRLTVV.

The rearrangement uses TRBV12-5 and TRBJ2-7; D ambiguous. Germline V lookup: CDR1 LGHNT, CDR2 FRNRAP. Between the trimmed V and J ends, which lost 3 bases and 4 bases, there was a span of 13 bases. There are 14 residues in the CDR3. DNA of the CDR3: TGTGCTAGTGGTTTAGGAAGTAGTGGGTACGAGCAGTACTTC. This encodes CASGLGSSGYEQYF. Full variable domain (rest looked up from reference TRBV12-5 and TRBJ2-7): DARVTQTPRHKVTEMGQEVTMRCQPILGHNTVFWYRQTMMQGLELLAYFRNRAPLDDSGMPKDRFSAEMPDATLATLKIQPSEPRDSAVYFCASGLGSSGYEQYFGPGTRLTVT.

The rearrangement links TRBV6-4 to TRBJ2-1; 9 bases are shared with TRBD2. The CDR3 extends over 16 amino acids. In germline, CDR1 is MRHNA, CDR2 SNTAGT. With 0 bases clipped from V and 4 bases from J, the junction kept 4 bases outside the gene matches. Written as DNA, the CDR3 is TGTGCCAGCAGTGACTCGGGCGGGGGGGCTTACAATGAGCAGTTCTTC. As protein: CASSDSGGGAYNEQFF.

The chain links TRBV18 to TRBJ1-1; 7 bases match TRBD1. The V segment lost 1 base and the J segment 3 bases; nucleotides outside the gene matches: 8. The CDR3 spans 16 residues. Germline lookup yields CDR1 KGHSH and CDR2 LQKENI. CDR3 amino acids: CASSPRQGRRYTEAFF. The CDR3 coding sequence is TGTGCCAGCTCACCACGACAGGGTCGTCGGTACACTGAAGCTTTCTTT. Supplemented by reference TRBV18 and TRBJ1-1, the full variable domain reads NAGVMQNPRHLVRRRGQEARLRCSPMKGHSHVYWYRQLPEEGLKFMVYLQKENIIDESGMPKERFSAEFPKEGPSILRIQQVVRGDSAAYFCASSPRQGRRYTEAFFGQGTRLTVV.

The CDR3 sequence is CASSPTGQNNEQFF. The CDR3, as DNA: TGTGCCAGCAGTCCAACGGGACAGAACAATGAGCAGTTCTTC. This rearrangement joins TRBV6-4 to TRBJ2-1, with 7 positions matching TRBD1. There are 14 residues in the CDR3. Germline V gene data show CDR1 as MRHNA and CDR2 as SNTAGT. The ends lost 5 bases at V and 5 bases at J; junction bases unmatched: 6.

This chain links TRBV29-1 with TRBJ2-1; no definite D call. Germline V gives CDR1 SQVTM, CDR2 ANQGSEA. With 4 bases removed from V and 3 bases from J, the gap between germline ends came to 7 bases. CDR3 length: 12 amino acids. CDR3 in DNA: TGCAGCGTTGGTGGGTTCTACAATGAGCAGTTCTTC. Translation gives CSVGGFYNEQFF.

This chain uses TRBV11-3 with TRBJ2-7, with D uncertain. CDR1 and CDR2 from the germline V gene are SGHNT and YENEEA. V lost 0 bases and J 6 bases, leaving 9 bases between the germline ends. This CDR3 spans 13 amino acids. The CDR3: CASSLDRAAEQYF. The CDR3 bases are TGTGCCAGCAGCTTAGATCGCGCGGCCGAGCAGTACTTC.

The chain carries TRBV29-1 and TRBJ2-7, with a possible D match to TRBD1 (6 bases). CDR3 length: 12 amino acids. The germline V gene has CDR1 SQVTM and CDR2 ANQGSEA. V was pared by 1 base and J by 4 bases, with 8 bases between. This CDR3 reads CSVEGQGYEQYF. CDR3 nucleotides: TGCAGCGTTGAAGGGCAGGGGTACGAGCAGTACTTC.

The rearrangement uses TRBV7-8 and TRBJ2-2, with D tentatively TRBD1 (6 bases). The CDR3 is made up of 17 amino acids. V lost 6 bases and J lost 5, with 22 bases in between. Per the germline V gene, CDR1 is SGHVS and CDR2 is FQNEAQ. CDR3 sequence: CASRRPQGRVRTGELFF. The CDR3 DNA reads as TGTGCCAGCAGACGCCCTCAGGGGCGCGTTCGTACCGGGGAGCTGTTTTTT. The full variable domain, rest sourced from reference TRBV7-8 and TRBJ2-2, is GAGVSQSPRYKVAKRGQDVALRCDPISGHVSLFWYQQALGQGPEFLTYFQNEAQLDKSGLPSDRFFAERPEGSVSTLKIQRTQQEDSAVYLCASRRPQGRVRTGELFFGEGSRLTVL.

The chain carries TRBV19 and TRBJ2-5; tentative D call: TRBD2 (5 bases). Per the germline V gene, CDR1 is LNHDA and CDR2 is SQIVND (reference sequence). The CDR3 has 14 amino acids. Between the trimmed V and J ends, which lost 6 bases and 4 bases, there was a span of 15 bases. The CDR3 loop reads CASSPGWGPETQYF. The CDR3, as DNA: TGTGCCAGTAGCCCGGGGTGGGGTCCAGAGACCCAGTACTTC.

The V call is TRBV19, the J call TRBJ1-1; TRBD1 agrees at 8 bases. Germline lookup yields CDR1 LNHDA and CDR2 SQIVND (reference sequence). With 5 bases clipped from V and 3 bases from J, the junction kept 5 bases outside the gene matches. The CDR3 totals 14 residues. The CDR3, as DNA: TGTGCCAGTAGTCAACAGGGGGTGGACACTGAAGCTTTCTTT. Translation: CASSQQGVDTEAFF. The full variable domain, with the rest looked up from reference TRBV19 and TRBJ1-1, is DGGITQSPKYLFRKEGQNVTLSCEQNLNHDAMYWYRQDPGQGLRLIYYSQIVNDFQKGDIAEGYSVSREKKESFPLTVTSAQKNPTAFYLCASSQQGVDTEAFFGQGTRLTVV.

V gene TRBV2 combines with J gene TRBJ1-3; possibly TRBD1 for D (6 bases). V shed 6 bases and J shed 0 bases, with 6 bases lying between them. The CDR3 has 13 residues. Looked up from germline, CDR1 is SNHLY and CDR2 is FYNNEI. This CDR3 reads CASRDSSGNTIYF. CDR3 coding DNA: TGTGCCAGCAGGGACAGCTCTGGAAACACCATATATTTT.

The chain recombines TRBV6-5 with TRBJ2-7, with no clear D. CDR1 is MNHEY, CDR2 SVGAGI, per germline. The germline V and J ends were trimmed by 0 bases and 0 bases, with 6 bases remaining between them. The CDR3 runs 14 residues. CDR3 residues: CASSYSGSSYEQYF. The CDR3 region has the DNA TGTGCCAGCAGTTACTCCGGCAGCTCCTACGAGCAGTACTTC.

The rearrangement uses TRBV9 and TRBJ2-2, with 8 bases that match TRBD1. The germline CDR1 and CDR2 sequences are SGDLS and YYNGEE. The V segment lost 2 bases and the J segment 5 bases; nucleotides outside the gene matches: 11. The length of the CDR3 is 17 residues. CDR3 amino acids: CASSVQGAPTNTGELFF. The CDR3 bases are TGTGCCAGCAGCGTCCAGGGGGCACCCACCAATACCGGGGAGCTGTTTTTT. The whole variable domain, filled in from reference TRBV9 and TRBJ2-2, reads DSGVTQTPKHLITATGQRVTLRCSPRSGDLSVYWYQQSLDQGLQFLIQYYNGEERAKGNILERFSAQQFPDLHSELNLSSLELGDSALYFCASSVQGAPTNTGELFFGEGSRLTVL.